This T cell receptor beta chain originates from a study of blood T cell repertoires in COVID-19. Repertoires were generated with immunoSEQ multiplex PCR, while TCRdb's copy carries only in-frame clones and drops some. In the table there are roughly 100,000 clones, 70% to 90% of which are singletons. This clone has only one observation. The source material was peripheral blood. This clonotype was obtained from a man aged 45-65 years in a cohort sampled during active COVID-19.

CDR3 in DNA: TGCGCCAGCAGTGAGGTCTTAGACACTGAAGCTTTCTTT. Translating gives CASSEVLDTEAFF. The chain has TRBV5-1 and TRBJ1-1, with D uncertain. V was shortened by 5 bases and J by 3 bases, with 11 bases between the two germline ends. This CDR3 comprises 13 residues. Germline V CDR1 and CDR2: SGHRS, YFSETQ.